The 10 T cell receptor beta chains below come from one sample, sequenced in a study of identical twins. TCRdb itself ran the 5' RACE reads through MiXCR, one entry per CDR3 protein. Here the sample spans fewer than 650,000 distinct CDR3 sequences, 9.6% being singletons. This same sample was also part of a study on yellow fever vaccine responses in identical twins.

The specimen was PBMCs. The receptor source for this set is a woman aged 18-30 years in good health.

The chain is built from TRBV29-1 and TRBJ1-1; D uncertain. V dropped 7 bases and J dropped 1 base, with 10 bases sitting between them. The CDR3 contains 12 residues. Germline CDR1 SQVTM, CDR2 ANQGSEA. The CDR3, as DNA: TGCAGCGCCCCCGAAGGGAACACTGAAGCTTTCTTT. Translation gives CSAPEGNTEAFF.

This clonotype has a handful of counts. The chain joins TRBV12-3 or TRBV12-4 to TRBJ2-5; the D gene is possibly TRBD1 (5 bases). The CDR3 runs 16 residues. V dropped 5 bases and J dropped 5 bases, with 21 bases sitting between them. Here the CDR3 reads CASSTAGRTGLETQYF. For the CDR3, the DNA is TGTGCCAGCAGTACAGCCGGACGAACAGGCTTGGAGACCCAGTACTTC.

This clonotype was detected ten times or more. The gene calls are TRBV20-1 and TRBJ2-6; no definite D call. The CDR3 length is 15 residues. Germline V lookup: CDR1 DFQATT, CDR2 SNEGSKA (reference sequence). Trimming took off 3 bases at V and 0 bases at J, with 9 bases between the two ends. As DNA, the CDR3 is TGCAGTGCTAGTACCCTCGGCTCTGGGGCCAACGTCCTGACTTTC. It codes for CSASTLGSGANVLTF.

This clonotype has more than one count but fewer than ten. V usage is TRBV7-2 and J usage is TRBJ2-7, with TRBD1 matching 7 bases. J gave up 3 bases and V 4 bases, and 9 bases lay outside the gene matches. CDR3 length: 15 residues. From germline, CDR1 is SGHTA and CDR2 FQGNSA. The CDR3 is CASSSPGTDIYEQYF. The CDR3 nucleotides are TGTGCCAGCAGCTCACCCGGGACAGACATCTACGAGCAGTACTTC.

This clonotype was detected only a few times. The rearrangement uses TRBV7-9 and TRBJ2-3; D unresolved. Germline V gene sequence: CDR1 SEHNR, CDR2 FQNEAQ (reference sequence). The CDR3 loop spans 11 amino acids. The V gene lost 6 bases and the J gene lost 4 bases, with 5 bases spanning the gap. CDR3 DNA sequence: TGTGCCAGCAGACAAGCAGATACGCAGTATTTT. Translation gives CASRQADTQYF. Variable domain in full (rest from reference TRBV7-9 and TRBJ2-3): DTGVSQNPRHKITKRGQNVTFRCDPISEHNRLYWYRQTLGQGPEFLTYFQNEAQLEKSRLLSDRFSAERPKGSFSTLEIQRTEQGDSAMYLCASRQADTQYFGPGTRLTVL.

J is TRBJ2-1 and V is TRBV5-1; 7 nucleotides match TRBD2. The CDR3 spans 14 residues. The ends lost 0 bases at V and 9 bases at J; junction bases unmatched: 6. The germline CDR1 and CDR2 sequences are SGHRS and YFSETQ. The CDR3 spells CASSLDLAGSEQFF. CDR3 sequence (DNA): TGCGCCAGCAGCTTGGATTTAGCGGGTTCTGAGCAGTTCTTC.

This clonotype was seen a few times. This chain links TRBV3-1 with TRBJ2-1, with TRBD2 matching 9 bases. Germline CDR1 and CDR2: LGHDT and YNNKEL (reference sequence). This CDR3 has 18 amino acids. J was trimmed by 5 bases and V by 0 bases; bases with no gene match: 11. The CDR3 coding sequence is TGTGCCAGCAGCCAAGACGGCCTAGCGGGACTCTTTCACAATGAGCAGTTCTTC. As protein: CASSQDGLAGLFHNEQFF.

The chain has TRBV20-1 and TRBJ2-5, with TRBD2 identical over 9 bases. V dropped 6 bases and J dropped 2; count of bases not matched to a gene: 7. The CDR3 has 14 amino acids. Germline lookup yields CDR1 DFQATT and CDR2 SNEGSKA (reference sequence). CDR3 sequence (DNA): TGCAGTGCCCGTTCTAGCGGGAAACAAGAGACCCAGTACTTC. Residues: CSARSSGKQETQYF.

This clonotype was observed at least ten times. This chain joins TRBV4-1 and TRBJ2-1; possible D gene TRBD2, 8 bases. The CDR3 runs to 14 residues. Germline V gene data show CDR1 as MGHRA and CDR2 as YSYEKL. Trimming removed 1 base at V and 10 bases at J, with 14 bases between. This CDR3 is CASSQVPGGGEQFF. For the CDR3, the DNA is TGCGCCAGCAGCCAAGTGCCGGGAGGGGGCGAGCAGTTCTTC.

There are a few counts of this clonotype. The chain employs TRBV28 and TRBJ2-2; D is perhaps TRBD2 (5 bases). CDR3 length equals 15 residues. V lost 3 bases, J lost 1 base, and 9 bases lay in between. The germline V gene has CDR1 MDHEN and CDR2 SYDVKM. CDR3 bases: TGTGCCAGCAGTTTGCGGGCCGGGAACACCGGGGAGCTGTTTTTT. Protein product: CASSLRAGNTGELFF.